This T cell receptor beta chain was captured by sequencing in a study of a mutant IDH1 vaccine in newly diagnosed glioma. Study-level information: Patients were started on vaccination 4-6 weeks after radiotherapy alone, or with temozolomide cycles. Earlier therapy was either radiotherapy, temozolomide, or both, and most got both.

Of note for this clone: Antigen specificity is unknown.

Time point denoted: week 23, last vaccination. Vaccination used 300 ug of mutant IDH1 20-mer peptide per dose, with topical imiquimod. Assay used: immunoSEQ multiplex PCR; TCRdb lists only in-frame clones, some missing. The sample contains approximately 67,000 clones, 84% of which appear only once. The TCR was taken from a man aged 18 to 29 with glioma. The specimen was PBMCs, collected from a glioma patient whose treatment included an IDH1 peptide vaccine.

CDR3 protein: CASSKGTSGWIPRASGANVLTF. The DNA for the CDR3 is TGTGCCAGCAGCAAGGGGACTAGCGGGTGGATACCCAGGGCCTCTGGGGCCAACGTCCTGACTTTC. This chain uses TRBV21-1 with TRBJ2-6; TRBD2, the D gene given by the table, was not confirmed from the DNA. TRBV21-1 counts as a pseudogene. The CDR3 is 22 residues long.